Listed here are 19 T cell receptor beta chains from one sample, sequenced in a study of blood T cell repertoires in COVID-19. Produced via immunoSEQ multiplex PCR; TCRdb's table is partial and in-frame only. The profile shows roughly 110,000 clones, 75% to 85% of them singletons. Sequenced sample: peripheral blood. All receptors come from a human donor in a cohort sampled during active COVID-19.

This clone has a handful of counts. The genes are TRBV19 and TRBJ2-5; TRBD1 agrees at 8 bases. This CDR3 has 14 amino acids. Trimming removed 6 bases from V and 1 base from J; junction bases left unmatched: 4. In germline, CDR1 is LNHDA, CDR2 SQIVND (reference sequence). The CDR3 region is CASRIGTGQETQYF. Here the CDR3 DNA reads TGTGCCAGTAGAATCGGGACAGGCCAAGAGACCCAGTACTTC.

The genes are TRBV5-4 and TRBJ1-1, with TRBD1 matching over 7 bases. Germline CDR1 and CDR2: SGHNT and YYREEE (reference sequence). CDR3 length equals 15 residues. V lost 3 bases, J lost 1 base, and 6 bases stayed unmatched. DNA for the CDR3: TGTGCCAGCAGCTCAAGGGACAGACAGAACACTGAAGCTTTCTTT. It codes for CASSSRDRQNTEAFF.

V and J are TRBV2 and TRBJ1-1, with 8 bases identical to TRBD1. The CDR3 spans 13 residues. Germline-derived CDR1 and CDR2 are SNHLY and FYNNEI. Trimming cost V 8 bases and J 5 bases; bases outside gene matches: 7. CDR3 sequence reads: CASLDRASTEAFF. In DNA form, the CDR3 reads TGTGCCAGCCTGGACAGGGCGAGTACTGAAGCTTTCTTT.

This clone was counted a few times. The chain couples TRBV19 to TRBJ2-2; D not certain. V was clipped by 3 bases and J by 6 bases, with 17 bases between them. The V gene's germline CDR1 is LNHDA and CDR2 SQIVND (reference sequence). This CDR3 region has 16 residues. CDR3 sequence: CASSILGRQVPGELFF. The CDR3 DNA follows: TGTGCCAGTAGTATTTTGGGTCGGCAGGTCCCCGGGGAGCTGTTTTTT.

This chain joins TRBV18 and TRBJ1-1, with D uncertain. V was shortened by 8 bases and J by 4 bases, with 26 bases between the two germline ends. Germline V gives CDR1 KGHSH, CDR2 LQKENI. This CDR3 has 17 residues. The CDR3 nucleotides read TGTGCCAGCCACGCTTCCTCTTCTGCCAAGGGAGGCACTGAAGCTTTCTTT. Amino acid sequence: CASHASSSAKGGTEAFF.

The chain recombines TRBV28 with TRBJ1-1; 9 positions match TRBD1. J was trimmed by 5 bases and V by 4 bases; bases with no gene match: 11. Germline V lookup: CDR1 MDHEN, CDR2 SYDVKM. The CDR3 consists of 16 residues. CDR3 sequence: CASSSYAGTGKTEAFF. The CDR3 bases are TGTGCCAGCAGTTCTTACGCAGGGACAGGGAAAACTGAAGCTTTCTTT.

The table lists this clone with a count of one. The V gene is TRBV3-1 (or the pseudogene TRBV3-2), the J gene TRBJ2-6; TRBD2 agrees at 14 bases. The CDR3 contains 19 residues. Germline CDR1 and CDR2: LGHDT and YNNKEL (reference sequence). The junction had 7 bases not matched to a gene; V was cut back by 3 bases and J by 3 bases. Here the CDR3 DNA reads TGTGCCAGCAGCCATGAACGACTAGCGGGGGGGTTTGGGGCCAACGTCCTGACTTTC. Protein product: CASSHERLAGGFGANVLTF.

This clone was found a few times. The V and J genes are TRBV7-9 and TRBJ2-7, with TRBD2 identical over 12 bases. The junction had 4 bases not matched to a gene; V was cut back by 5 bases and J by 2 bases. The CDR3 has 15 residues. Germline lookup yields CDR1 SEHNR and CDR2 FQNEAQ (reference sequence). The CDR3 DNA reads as TGTGCCAGCAGCCCCGGGACTAGCGGGCCCTACGAGCAGTACTTC. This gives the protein CASSPGTSGPYEQYF.

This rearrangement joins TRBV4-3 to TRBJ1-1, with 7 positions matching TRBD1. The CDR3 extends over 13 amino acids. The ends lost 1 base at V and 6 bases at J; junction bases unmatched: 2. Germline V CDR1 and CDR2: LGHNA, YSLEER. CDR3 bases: TGCGCCAGCAGCCAAGGTGGGACAGCTGAAGCTTTCTTT. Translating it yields CASSQGGTAEAFF.

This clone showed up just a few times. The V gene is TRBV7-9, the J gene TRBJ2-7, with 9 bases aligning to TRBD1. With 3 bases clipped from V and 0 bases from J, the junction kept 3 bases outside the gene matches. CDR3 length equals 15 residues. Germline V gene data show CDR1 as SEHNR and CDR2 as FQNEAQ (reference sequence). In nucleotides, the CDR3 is TGTGCCAGCAGCTTCCGGGACAGGGTCTCCTACGAGCAGTACTTC. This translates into CASSFRDRVSYEQYF. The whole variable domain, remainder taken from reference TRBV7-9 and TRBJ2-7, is DTGVSQNPRHKITKRGQNVTFRCDPISEHNRLYWYRQTLGQGPEFLTYFQNEAQLEKSRLLSDRFSAERPKGSFSTLEIQRTEQGDSAMYLCASSFRDRVSYEQYFGPGTRLTVT.

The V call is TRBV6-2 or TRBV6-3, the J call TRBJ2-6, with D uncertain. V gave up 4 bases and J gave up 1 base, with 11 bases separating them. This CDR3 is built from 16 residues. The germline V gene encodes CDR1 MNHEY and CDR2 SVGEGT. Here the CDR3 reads CASSSDSASGANVLTF. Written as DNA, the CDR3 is TGTGCCAGCAGTTCCGACTCCGCTTCTGGGGCCAACGTCCTGACTTTC.

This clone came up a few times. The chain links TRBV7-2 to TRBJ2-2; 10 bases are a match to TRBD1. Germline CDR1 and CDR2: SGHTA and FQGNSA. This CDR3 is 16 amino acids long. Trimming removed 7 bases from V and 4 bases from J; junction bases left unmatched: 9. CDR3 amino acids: CASTFNRDRGTGELFF. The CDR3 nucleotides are TGTGCCAGCACCTTTAACCGGGACAGGGGCACCGGGGAGCTGTTTTTT.

CDR3 coding DNA: TGTGCCAGCAGAGAACGTAGCTCCTATAATTCACCCCTCCACTTT. Amino acids: CASRERSSYNSPLHF. This chain joins TRBV3-1 (or the pseudogene TRBV3-2) and TRBJ1-6, with D hard to call. Germline lookup yields CDR1 LGHDT and CDR2 YNNKEL (reference sequence). Trimming stripped 6 bases from V and 0 bases from J, with 9 bases between. This CDR3 region has 15 residues.

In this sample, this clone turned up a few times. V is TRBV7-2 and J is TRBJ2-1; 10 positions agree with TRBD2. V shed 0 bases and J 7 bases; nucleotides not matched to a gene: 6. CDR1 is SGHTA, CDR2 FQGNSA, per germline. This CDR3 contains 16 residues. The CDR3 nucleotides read TGTGCCAGCAGCTTAGCTTTTAGCGGGGGGAGGAATGAGCAGTTCTTC. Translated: CASSLAFSGGRNEQFF.

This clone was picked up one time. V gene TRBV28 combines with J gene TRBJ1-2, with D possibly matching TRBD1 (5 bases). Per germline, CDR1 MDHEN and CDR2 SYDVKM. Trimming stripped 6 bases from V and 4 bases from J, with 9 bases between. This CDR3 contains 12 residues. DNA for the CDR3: TGTGCCAGCAGGCTCACAGGCTATGGCTACACCTTC. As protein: CASRLTGYGYTF.

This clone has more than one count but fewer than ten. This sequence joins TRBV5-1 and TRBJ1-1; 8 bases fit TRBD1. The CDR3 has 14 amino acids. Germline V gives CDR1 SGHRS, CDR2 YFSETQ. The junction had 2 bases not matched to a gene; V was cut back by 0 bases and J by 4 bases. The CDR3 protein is CASSLDRGITEAFF. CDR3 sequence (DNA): TGCGCCAGCAGCTTGGACAGGGGGATCACTGAAGCTTTCTTT.

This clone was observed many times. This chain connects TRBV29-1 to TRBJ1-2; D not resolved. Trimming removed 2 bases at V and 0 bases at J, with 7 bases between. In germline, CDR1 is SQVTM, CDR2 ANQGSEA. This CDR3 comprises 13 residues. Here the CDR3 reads CSVEHSSNYGYTF. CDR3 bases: TGCAGCGTTGAACACAGTTCTAACTATGGCTACACCTTC.

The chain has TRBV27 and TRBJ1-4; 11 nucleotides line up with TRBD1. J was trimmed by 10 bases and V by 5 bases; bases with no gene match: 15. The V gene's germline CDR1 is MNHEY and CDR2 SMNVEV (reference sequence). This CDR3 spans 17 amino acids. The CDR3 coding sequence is TGTGCCAGCAGTACAATAATCGTAGGACAGGGGGCCAGAAAACTGTTTTTT. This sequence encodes CASSTIIVGQGARKLFF.

The CDR3 DNA reads as TGCGCCAGCAGCCAACAGGGTTACACCGGGGAGCTGTTTTTT. It is translated as CASSQQGYTGELFF. The chain recombines TRBV5-1 with TRBJ2-2; possible D gene TRBD1, 6 bases. Trimming took off 4 bases at V and 3 bases at J, with 10 bases between the two ends. The CDR3 runs to 14 residues. Germline loops: CDR1 SGHRS, CDR2 YFSETQ.